Listed below are T cell receptor beta chains from one sample, sequenced in a study of blood T cells in healthy people across ages. TCRdb reanalysed the 5' RACE reads using MiXCR and keeps one entry per CDR3 protein. The profile shows nearly 800,000 distinct CDR3 sequences, roughly three fifths of them singletons. The source material was blood. Receptors were obtained from a middle-aged man in good health. CDR3s include the opening cysteine and the closing phenylalanine or tryptophan. D genes are given only for firm matches. Some rows have no size entry. The others give once, few or many, or a class for an expanded clone.

>.|.|TRBV6-1|TRBJ2-2
CASSGSWAGTGELFF
TGTGCCAGCAGTGGGTCCTGGGCAGGGACCGGGGAGCTGTTTTTT
>.|TRBD2|TRBV11-3|TRBJ2-1
CASSRQPTSGVYNEQFF
TGTGCCAGCAGCCGTCAACCAACTAGCGGGGTATACAATGAGCAGTTCTTC
>.|.|TRBV7-2|TRBJ2-5
CASSLLTGTQETQYF
TGTGCCAGCAGCTTGTTGACAGGAACACAAGAGACCCAGTACTTC
>few|TRBD2|TRBV15|TRBJ2-3
CATSRGLREGEDTQYF
TGTGCCACCAGCAGAGGTTTGCGGGAGGGTGAAGATACGCAGTATTTT
>.|.|TRBV5-6|TRBJ2-7
CASSDLMGYEQYF
TGTGCCAGCAGCGATCTTATGGGGTACGAGCAGTACTTC
>.|TRBD1|TRBV5-6|TRBJ1-2
CASSSRHRGTEGYTF
TGTGCCAGCAGCTCGAGGCACAGGGGGACCGAGGGCTACACCTTC
>.|TRBD1|TRBV20-1|TRBJ2-6
CSARQSEGQGFHSGANVLTF
TGCAGTGCTAGACAATCCGAAGGACAGGGTTTCCACTCTGGGGCCAACGTCCTGACTTTC
>.|.|TRBV28|TRBJ2-7
CASSFEGHSGRGEQYF
TGTGCCAGCAGTTTTGAAGGACATTCTGGTCGGGGGGAGCAGTACTTC
>.|.|TRBV12-3/TRBV12-4|TRBJ1-5
CASTWGGQIDQPQHF
TGTGCCAGCACCTGGGGTGGACAGATTGATCAGCCCCAGCATTTT
>.|.|TRBV28|TRBJ2-7
CASSLWGRGSYEQYF
TGTGCCAGCAGTTTATGGGGACGGGGCTCCTACGAGCAGTACTTC
>.|TRBD1|TRBV10-3|TRBJ2-1
CAIRDREFPNEQFF
TGTGCCATCAGGGACAGGGAATTTCCCAATGAGCAGTTCTTC
>.|TRBD1|TRBV29-1|TRBJ2-5
CSVGLLTGGVQETQYF
TGCAGCGTTGGGCTGCTGACAGGGGGGGTACAAGAGACCCAGTACTTC
>.|TRBD2|TRBV15|TRBJ2-7
CATSRETSGVYEQYF
TGTGCCACCAGCAGGGAGACTAGCGGGGTCTACGAGCAGTACTTC
>.|.|TRBV14|TRBJ2-5
CASSPRRGYGQYF
TGTGCCAGCAGCCCCCGTAGGGGGTACGGGCAGTACTTC
>.|.|TRBV20-1|TRBJ2-1
CSAARTDNEQFF
TGCAGTGCTGCCCGGACTGACAATGAGCAGTTCTTC
>.|.|TRBV14|TRBJ2-1
CASSQDRGKYNEQFF
TGTGCCAGCAGCCAAGATAGAGGGAAGTACAATGAGCAGTTCTTC
>.|.|TRBV29-1|TRBJ2-5
CSVGAGQGTQYF
TGCAGCGTTGGGGCAGGCCAAGGGACCCAGTACTTC
>few|TRBD1|TRBV10-3|TRBJ2-7
CAISRQGRDEQYF
TGTGCCATCAGTAGACAGGGACGCGACGAGCAGTACTTC
>few|TRBD2|TRBV12-3/TRBV12-4|TRBJ2-1
CASSEGLAGVHEQFF
TGTGCCAGCAGCGAAGGACTAGCGGGAGTCCATGAGCAGTTCTTC
>.|.|TRBV7-9|TRBJ1-2
CASSLTGSRGYGYTF
TGTGCCAGCAGCCTCACGGGTAGTCGGGGCTATGGCTACACCTTC
>once|.|TRBV2|TRBJ2-1
CASSEGLVFF
TGTGCCAGCAGTGAAGGGTTGGTGTTCTTC
>.|.|TRBV12-3/TRBV12-4|TRBJ1-4
CASSFIGANEKLFF
TGTGCCAGCAGTTTTATAGGAGCTAATGAAAAACTGTTTTTT
>.|.|TRBV6-1|TRBJ2-2
CASSISGSTGELFF
TGTGCCAGCAGTATCTCGGGAAGCACCGGGGAGCTGTTTTTT
>.|.|TRBV4-2|TRBJ2-2
CASSQSGTHTGELFF
TGTGCCAGCAGCCAGTCCGGGACGCACACCGGGGAGCTGTTTTTT
>few|.|TRBV4-1|TRBJ2-7
CASSQELGFEQYF
TGCGCCAGCAGCCAAGAATTAGGGTTCGAGCAGTACTTC
>.|.|TRBV9|TRBJ2-7
CASSPTPSGYEVQYF
TGTGCCAGCAGCCCCACCCCATCGGGTTACGAAGTGCAGTACTTC
>.|TRBD1|TRBV27|TRBJ2-1
CASSRGQGAAEQFF
TGTGCCAGCAGTAGGGGACAGGGGGCTGCCGAGCAGTTCTTC
>.|.|TRBV4-3|TRBJ1-4
CASSQAGGVATNEKLFF
TGCGCCAGCAGCCAAGCAGGTGGGGTTGCAACTAATGAAAAACTGTTTTTT
>few|TRBD2|TRBV3-1|TRBJ2-4
CASRQLAGIQYF
TGTGCCAGCAGACAACTAGCGGGCATTCAGTACTTC
>.|TRBD2|TRBV9|TRBJ2-3
CASSVYSGAGDTQYF
TGTGCCAGCAGCGTATATAGCGGGGCAGGAGATACGCAGTATTTT
>.|TRBD2|TRBV7-2|TRBJ2-4
CASSLVTSGLAKNIQYF
TGTGCCAGCAGCTTAGTTACTAGCGGGTTGGCCAAAAACATTCAGTACTTC
>.|.|TRBV5-6|TRBJ2-5
CASSLGVVQETQYF
TGTGCCAGCAGCTTGGGGGTCGTTCAAGAGACCCAGTACTTC
>.|TRBD1|TRBV4-1|TRBJ2-3
CASSSEPGQVQNTQYF
TGCGCCAGCAGCAGCGAACCGGGACAGGTACAGAATACGCAGTATTTT
>few|.|TRBV4-2|TRBJ2-5
CASSQGGVGETQYF
TGTGCCAGCAGCCAAGGTGGGGTGGGAGAGACCCAGTACTTC
>.|.|TRBV20-1|TRBJ2-3
CSLHRTLNADTQYF
TGCAGTCTACACCGGACCCTCAACGCGGATACGCAGTATTTT
>.|TRBD1|TRBV14|TRBJ1-2
CASTTRQGEYGYTF
TGTGCCAGCACCACAAGACAGGGTGAATATGGCTACACCTTC
>.|.|TRBV4-2|TRBJ2-7
CASSNRDGDYEQYF
TGTGCCAGCAGCAACCGGGACGGGGACTACGAGCAGTACTTC
>few|.|TRBV5-5|TRBJ2-7
CASSLSGAPTRKYF
TGTGCCAGCAGCTTGTCCGGGGCGCCTACGAGGAAGTACTTC
>.|.|TRBV7-9|TRBJ1-1
CASSLARQGTEAFF
TGTGCCAGCAGCTTAGCCAGGCAGGGCACTGAAGCTTTCTTT
>.|TRBD2|TRBV3-1|TRBJ2-1
CASSQVSGRGNEQFF
TGTGCCAGCAGCCAAGTTAGCGGGAGAGGTAATGAGCAGTTCTTC
>.|TRBD2|TRBV4-2|TRBJ2-5
CASSPSLTSGRANIREETQYF
TGTGCCAGCAGCCCCAGCCTGACTAGCGGGAGGGCCAATATTAGGGAGGAGACCCAGTACTTC
>few|.|TRBV20-1|TRBJ2-3
CSARGAVVGITDTQYF
TGCAGTGCTAGAGGGGCTGTAGTAGGAATCACAGATACGCAGTATTTT
>few|.|TRBV12-3/TRBV12-4|TRBJ2-3
CASRSGRFTDTQYF
TGTGCCAGCAGATCCGGTCGCTTCACAGATACGCAGTATTTT
>many|.|TRBV11-3|TRBJ2-3
CASSGGSTDTQYF
TGTGCCAGCAGCGGGGGGAGCACAGATACGCAGTATTTT
>few|TRBD2|TRBV4-3|TRBJ2-1
CASSQDRLAGRNNEQFF
TGCGCCAGCAGCCAAGATCGCCTAGCGGGAAGGAACAATGAGCAGTTCTTC
>.|TRBD2|TRBV7-2|TRBJ2-5
CASSLGLAGGREETQYF
TGTGCCAGCAGCTTAGGTTTAGCGGGAGGGCGCGAAGAGACCCAGTACTTC
>.|.|TRBV29-1|TRBJ1-4
CSVSGTPNEKLFF
TGCAGCGTTTCCGGGACGCCTAATGAAAAACTGTTTTTT
>few|TRBD1|TRBV20-1|TRBJ1-2
CSASPTGYGYTF
TGCAGTGCTAGTCCGACAGGGTACGGCTACACCTTC
>few|TRBD1|TRBV5-1|TRBJ2-5
CASSSDGQGAETQYF
TGCGCCAGCAGCTCGGACGGACAGGGTGCGGAGACCCAGTACTTC
>few|.|TRBV27|TRBJ2-1
CASNPRDPIRDEQFF
TGTGCCAGCAACCCCCGGGACCCAATACGGGATGAGCAGTTCTTC
>.|.|TRBV20-1|TRBJ1-4
CSARDSGYNEKLFF
TGCAGTGCTAGAGATTCGGGTTATAATGAAAAACTGTTTTTT
>.|TRBD1|TRBV5-1|TRBJ2-1
CASSWTGTGGQNEQFF
TGCGCCAGCAGCTGGACCGGGACAGGGGGGCAAAATGAGCAGTTCTTC
>.|TRBD2|TRBV3-1|TRBJ2-1
CASSQGLAGVNNEQFF
TGTGCCAGCAGCCAAGGACTAGCGGGAGTAAACAATGAGCAGTTCTTC